The entry that follows covers one T cell receptor (beta chain) sequence. Its antigen specificity is not known. Per-base qualities were not stored, and no clone one base away is much larger. The sample is drawn from a study of blood T cell repertoires in COVID-19 (TCRdb year 2020). About the full investigation: The collaborator samples originated in the United States, Italy and Spain and spanned the acute and convalescent phases of COVID-19. The prospective study material was composed of cDNA or gDNA derived from T cells, B-cell-depleted T cells, or PBMCs. Subjects who had been exposed to COVID-19, were actively infected with it, or had recovered from it provided the deeply sampled blood TCRbeta repertoires that made up the dataset. A freely available public database, intended as a resource for researchers studying the immune response to SARS-CoV-2, is where the repertoires were released. The samples were drawn from the first 160 participants of the ongoing ImmuneRACE study and from 1,200 or so subjects provided by 6 global collaborators. Nearly every sample came with metadata listing a de-identified subject ID, COVID-19 status, age in years and sex. Where available, HLA class I and class II types were obtained from metadata supplied by the sample provider rather than from assay-based typing. The paper's findings and limits, for the study overall: How much clinical and demographic metadata was included differed by source and by participant, and the metadata was provided uncurated.

TCRbeta CDR3 regions were amplified from genomic DNA by means of the immunoSEQ Assay, a bias-controlled multiplex PCR. In the authors' own workflow: The number of nucleated cells in each sample was estimated by amplification of reference gene primers within the assay. Sequence reads were collapsed and filtered to measure the absolute abundance of every unique TCRbeta CDR3 rearrangement. For each sample, productive Simpson clonality was calculated by taking the square root of Simpson's diversity index across productive rearrangements. In its TCRdb copy, this immuneACCESS table keeps in-frame sequences only and misses some clones. Where compared with another copy, unresolved V genes explain less than half of these, and the others have no known cause. The V and J calls and clone size were taken over from that table, and D and trimming were inferred from the DNA. The sample table lists under 95,000 clones, roughly 85% of them with a count of one. The ten most abundant clones make up more than 9.5% of the sample.

Whole blood was collected in K2EDTA tubes by collaborating institutions according to the institutions' own protocols. For TCRbeta analysis, collaborators shipped samples as frozen whole blood, isolated PBMCs, or DNA extracted from either of those sample types. The sample consisted of peripheral blood. This receptor was identified in a human donor in a cohort sampled during active COVID-19.

The CDR3 amino acid sequence is: CASSFDRGDSPLHF. The sequenced DNA: TGTGCCAGCAGCTTCGACAGGGGAGATTCACCCCTCCACTTT. Recombination connected TRBV5-4 to TRBJ1-6, with 8 junctional bases fitting TRBD1. V lost 2 bases and J lost 8 bases, and the count of bases not matched to a germline gene is 3. From the cysteine through the phenylalanine, the CDR3 covers 14 amino acids. CDR3 DNA only is kept here, 42 bases in frame from base 1. Taken from the germline V gene (reference sequence), the CDR1 and CDR2 loops are SGHNT and YYREEE.